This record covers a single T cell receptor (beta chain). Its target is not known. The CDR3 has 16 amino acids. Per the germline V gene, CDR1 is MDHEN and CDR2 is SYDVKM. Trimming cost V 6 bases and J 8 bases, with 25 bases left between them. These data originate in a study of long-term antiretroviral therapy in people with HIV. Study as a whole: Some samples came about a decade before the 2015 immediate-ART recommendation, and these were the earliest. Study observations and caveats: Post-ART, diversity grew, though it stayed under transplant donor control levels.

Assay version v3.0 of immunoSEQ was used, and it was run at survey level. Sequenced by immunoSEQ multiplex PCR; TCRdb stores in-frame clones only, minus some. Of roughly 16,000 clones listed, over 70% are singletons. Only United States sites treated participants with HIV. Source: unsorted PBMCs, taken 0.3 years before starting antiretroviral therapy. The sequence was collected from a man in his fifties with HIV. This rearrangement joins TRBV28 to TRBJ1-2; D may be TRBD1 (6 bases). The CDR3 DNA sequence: TGTGCCAGCAGCTTAATAGGGGACATCTCTCTGCCCGGCTACACCTTC. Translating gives CASSLIGDISLPGYTF.